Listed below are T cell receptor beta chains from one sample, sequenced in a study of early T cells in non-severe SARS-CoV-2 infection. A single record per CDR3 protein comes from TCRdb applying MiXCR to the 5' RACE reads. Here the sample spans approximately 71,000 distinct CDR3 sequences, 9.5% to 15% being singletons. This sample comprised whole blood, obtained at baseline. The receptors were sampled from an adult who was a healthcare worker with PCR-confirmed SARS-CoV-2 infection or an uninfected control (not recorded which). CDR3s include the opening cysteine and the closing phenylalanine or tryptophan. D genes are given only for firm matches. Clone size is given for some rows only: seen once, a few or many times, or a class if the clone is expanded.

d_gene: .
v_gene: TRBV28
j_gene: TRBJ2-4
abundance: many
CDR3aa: CASSPEALTGIAMGKNIQYF
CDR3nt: TGTGCCAGCAGTCCCGAGGCCCTAACGGGGATAGCAATGGGCAAAAACATTCAGTACTTC

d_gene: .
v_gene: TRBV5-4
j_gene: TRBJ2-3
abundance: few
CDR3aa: CASSPDSRSDTQYF
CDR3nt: TGTGCCAGCAGCCCGGACTCCAGATCAGATACGCAGTATTTT

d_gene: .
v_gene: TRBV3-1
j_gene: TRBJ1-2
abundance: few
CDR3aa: CASSLQSYGYTF
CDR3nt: TGTGCCAGCAGCCTCCAGTCCTATGGCTACACCTTC

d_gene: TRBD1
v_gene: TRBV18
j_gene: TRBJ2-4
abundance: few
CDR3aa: CASSLQGAEAKNIQYF
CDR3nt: TGTGCCAGCTCATTACAGGGGGCGGAGGCCAAAAACATTCAGTACTTC

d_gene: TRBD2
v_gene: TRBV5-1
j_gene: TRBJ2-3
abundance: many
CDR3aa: CASSLEGLPTDTQYF
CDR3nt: TGCGCCAGCAGCTTGGAGGGACTACCGACAGATACGCAGTATTTT

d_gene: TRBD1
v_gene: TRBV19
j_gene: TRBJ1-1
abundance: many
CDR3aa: CASKDRTVATEAFF
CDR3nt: TGTGCCAGTAAGGACAGGACGGTGGCGACTGAAGCTTTCTTT

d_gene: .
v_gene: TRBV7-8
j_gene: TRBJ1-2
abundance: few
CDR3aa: CASSLGSHSYYGYTF
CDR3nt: TGTGCCAGCAGCTTAGGGTCCCACAGCTATTATGGCTACACCTTC

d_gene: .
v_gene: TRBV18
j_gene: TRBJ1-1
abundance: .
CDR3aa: CASSPEGLNTEAFF
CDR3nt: TGTGCCAGCTCACCGGAAGGGCTGAACACTGAAGCTTTCTTT

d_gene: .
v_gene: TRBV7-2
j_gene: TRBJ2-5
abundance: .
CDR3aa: CASSPRLGKETQYF
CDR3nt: TGTGCCAGCAGCCCCAGGTTGGGGAAAGAGACCCAGTACTTC

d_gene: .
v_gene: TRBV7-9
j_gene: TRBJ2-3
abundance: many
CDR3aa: CASSSRRQLTDTQYF
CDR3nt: TGTGCCAGCAGCTCCCGCAGACAGCTCACAGATACGCAGTATTTT

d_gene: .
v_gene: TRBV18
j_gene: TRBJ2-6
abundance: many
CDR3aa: CASSPREGGLAGANVLTF
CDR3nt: TGTGCCAGCTCACCACGAGAAGGAGGACTTGCTGGGGCCAACGTCCTGACTTTC

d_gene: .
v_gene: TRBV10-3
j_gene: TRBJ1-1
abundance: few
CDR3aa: CAISVLGSGTEAFF
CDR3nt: TGTGCCATCAGTGTTTTGGGCAGCGGCACTGAAGCTTTCTTT

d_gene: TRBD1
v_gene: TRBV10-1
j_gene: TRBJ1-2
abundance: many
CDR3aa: CASSLGQSYGYTF
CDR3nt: TGCGCCAGCAGTTTGGGACAGAGCTATGGCTACACCTTC

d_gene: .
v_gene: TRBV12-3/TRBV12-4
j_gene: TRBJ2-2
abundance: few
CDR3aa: CASESQANTGELFF
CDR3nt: TGTGCCAGCGAAAGCCAGGCAAACACCGGGGAGCTGTTTTTT

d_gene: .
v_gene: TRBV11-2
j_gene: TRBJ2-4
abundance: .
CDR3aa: CASSLNRDIQYF
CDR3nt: TGTGCCAGCAGCTTAAACCGGGACATTCAGTACTTC

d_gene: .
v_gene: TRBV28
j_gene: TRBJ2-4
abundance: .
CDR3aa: CASSFLDGHQNIQYF
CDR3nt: TGTGCCAGCAGTTTTCTGGACGGACACCAAAACATTCAGTACTTC

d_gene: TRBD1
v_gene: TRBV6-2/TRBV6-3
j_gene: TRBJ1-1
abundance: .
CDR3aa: CASSRDRDWYTEAFF
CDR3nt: TGTGCCAGCTCCCGGGACAGGGATTGGTACACTGAAGCTTTCTTT

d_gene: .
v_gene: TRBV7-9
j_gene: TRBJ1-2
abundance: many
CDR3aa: CASSFTGFSRGYTF
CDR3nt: TGTGCCAGCAGCTTTACAGGGTTCTCGCGCGGCTACACCTTC

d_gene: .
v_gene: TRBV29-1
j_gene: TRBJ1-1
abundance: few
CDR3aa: CSVSTGGNTEAFF
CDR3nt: TGCAGCGTATCGACAGGTGGAAACACTGAAGCTTTCTTT

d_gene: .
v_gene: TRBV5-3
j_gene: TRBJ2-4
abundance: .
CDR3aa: CARSPLRREVDIQYF
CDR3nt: TGTGCCAGAAGCCCCCTGAGGAGGGAGGTAGACATTCAGTACTTC

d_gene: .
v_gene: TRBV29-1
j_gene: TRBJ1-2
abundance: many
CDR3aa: CSVDFEEGNYGYTF
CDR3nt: TGCAGCGTTGACTTTGAGGAGGGGAACTATGGCTACACCTTC

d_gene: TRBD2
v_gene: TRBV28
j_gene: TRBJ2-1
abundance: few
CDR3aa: CASSLGGGPLSNEQFF
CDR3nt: TGTGCCAGCAGTTTGGGCGGGGGGCCCCTGTCCAATGAGCAGTTCTTC

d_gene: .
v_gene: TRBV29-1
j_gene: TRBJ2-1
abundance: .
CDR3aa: CSVEPVTGEQFF
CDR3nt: TGCAGCGTTGAACCCGTGACTGGTGAGCAGTTCTTC

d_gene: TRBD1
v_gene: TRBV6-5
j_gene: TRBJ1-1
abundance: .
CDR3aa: CASRTVQGGDTEAFF
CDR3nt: TGTGCCAGCAGAACCGTCCAGGGGGGAGACACTGAAGCTTTCTTT

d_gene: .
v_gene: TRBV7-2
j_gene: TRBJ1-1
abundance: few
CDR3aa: CASSSTPLSGAEAFF
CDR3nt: TGTGCCAGCAGCTCTACTCCACTCTCGGGGGCTGAAGCTTTCTTT

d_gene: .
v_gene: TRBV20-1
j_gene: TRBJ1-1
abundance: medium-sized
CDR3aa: CSARAGTSNTEAFF
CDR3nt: TGCAGTGCTAGGGCCGGGACATCGAACACTGAAGCTTTCTTT

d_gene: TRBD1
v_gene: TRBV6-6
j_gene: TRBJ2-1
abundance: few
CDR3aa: CASSYRDSMFF
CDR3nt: TGTGCCAGCAGTTACCGGGACAGTATGTTCTTC

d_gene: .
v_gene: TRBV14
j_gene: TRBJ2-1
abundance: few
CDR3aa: CASSQDFLNEQFF
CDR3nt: TGTGCCAGCAGCCAAGATTTCCTCAATGAGCAGTTCTTC

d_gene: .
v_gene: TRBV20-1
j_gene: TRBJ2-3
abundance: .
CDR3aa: CSASGDTDTQYF
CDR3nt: TGCAGTGCTAGCGGGGATACAGATACGCAGTATTTT

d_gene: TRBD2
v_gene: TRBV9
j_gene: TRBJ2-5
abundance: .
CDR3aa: CASSVAPFSGGQETQYF
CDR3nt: TGTGCCAGCAGCGTAGCCCCTTTTAGCGGGGGCCAAGAGACCCAGTACTTC

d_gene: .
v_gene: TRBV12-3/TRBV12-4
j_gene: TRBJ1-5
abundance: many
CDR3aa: CASSEDRLPNQPQHF
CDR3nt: TGTGCCAGCAGTGAAGACCGCCTTCCCAATCAGCCCCAGCATTTT

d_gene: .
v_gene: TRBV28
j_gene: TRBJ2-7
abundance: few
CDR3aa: CASSYGGHPYEQYF
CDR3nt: TGTGCCAGCAGTTACGGGGGACACCCCTACGAGCAGTACTTC

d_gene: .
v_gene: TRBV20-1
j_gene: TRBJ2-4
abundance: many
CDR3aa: CSATRVAKNIQYF
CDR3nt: TGCAGTGCTACCAGAGTAGCCAAAAACATTCAGTACTTC

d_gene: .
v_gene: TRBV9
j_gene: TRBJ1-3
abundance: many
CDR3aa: CASSESWGGAGNTIYF
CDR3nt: TGTGCCAGCAGCGAATCGTGGGGGGGCGCTGGAAACACCATATATTTT

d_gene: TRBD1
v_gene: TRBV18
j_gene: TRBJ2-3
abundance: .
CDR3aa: CASSPRGTGGLDTQYF
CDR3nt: TGTGCCAGCTCACCACGCGGGACAGGGGGCCTGGATACGCAGTATTTT

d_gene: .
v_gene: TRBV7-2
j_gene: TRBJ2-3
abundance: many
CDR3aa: CASSFPTDTQYF
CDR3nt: TGTGCCAGCAGCTTCCCCACAGATACGCAGTATTTT

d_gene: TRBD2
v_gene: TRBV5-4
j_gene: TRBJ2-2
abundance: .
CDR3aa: CASSRGLVDGELFF
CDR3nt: TGTGCCAGCAGCAGGGGACTAGTCGACGGGGAGCTGTTTTTT

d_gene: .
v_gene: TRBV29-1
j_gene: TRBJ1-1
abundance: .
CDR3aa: CSAQDSYTEAFF
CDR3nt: TGCAGCGCGCAGGACAGCTACACTGAAGCTTTCTTT

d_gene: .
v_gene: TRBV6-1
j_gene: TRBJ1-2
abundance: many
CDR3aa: CASSEGGLYYGYTF
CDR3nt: TGTGCCAGCAGTGAGGGGGGCTTGTATTATGGCTACACCTTC

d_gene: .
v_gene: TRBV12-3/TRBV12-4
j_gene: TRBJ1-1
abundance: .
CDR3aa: CASSPRTGTWTAFF
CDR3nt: TGTGCCAGCAGTCCCCGGACGGGAACATGGACAGCTTTCTTT

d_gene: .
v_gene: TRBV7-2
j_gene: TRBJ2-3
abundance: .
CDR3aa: CASSPPGPARDTQYF
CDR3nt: TGTGCCAGCAGCCCCCCGGGGCCCGCCCGCGATACGCAGTATTTT

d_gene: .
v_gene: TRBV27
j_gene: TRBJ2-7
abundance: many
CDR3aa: CASSSLTGHTYEQYF
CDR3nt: TGTGCCAGCAGTTCCTTGACGGGACACACATACGAGCAGTACTTC

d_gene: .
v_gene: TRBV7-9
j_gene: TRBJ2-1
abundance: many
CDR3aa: CASSLPSYEQFF
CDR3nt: TGTGCCAGCAGCTTACCGTCGTATGAGCAGTTCTTC

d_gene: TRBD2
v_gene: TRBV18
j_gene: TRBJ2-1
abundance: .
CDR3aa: CASSSLAGGPNNEQFF
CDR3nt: TGTGCCAGCTCATCATTAGCGGGGGGACCGAACAATGAGCAGTTCTTC

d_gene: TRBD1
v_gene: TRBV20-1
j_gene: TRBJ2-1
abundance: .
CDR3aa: CSATDRDLSTTYNEQFF
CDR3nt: TGCAGTGCTACCGACAGGGATTTATCAACGACCTACAATGAGCAGTTCTTC

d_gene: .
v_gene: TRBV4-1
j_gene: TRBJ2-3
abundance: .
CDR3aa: CASSSEASSTDTQYF
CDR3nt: TGCGCCAGCAGTTCTGAAGCGAGTAGCACAGATACGCAGTATTTT

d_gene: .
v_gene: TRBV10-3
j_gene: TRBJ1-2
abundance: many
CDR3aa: CAISRPDGYGYTF
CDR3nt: TGTGCCATCAGTCGACCAGATGGCTATGGCTACACCTTC

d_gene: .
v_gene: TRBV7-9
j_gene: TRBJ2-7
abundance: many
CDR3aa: CASSRPQGNLHEQYF
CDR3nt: TGTGCCAGCAGCCGTCCCCAGGGAAATCTCCACGAGCAGTACTTC

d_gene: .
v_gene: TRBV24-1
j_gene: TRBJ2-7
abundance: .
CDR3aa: CATSAGTITYEQYF
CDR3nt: TGTGCCACCAGTGCGGGGACAATAACCTACGAGCAGTACTTC

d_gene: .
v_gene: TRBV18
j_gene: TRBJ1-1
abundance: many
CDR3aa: CASSPSVNTEAFF
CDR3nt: TGTGCCAGCTCACCCTCGGTGAACACTGAAGCTTTCTTT

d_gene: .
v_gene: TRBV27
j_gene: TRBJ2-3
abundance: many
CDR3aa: CASSPPGASTDTQYF
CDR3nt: TGTGCCAGCAGTCCCCCAGGGGCTAGCACAGATACGCAGTATTTT